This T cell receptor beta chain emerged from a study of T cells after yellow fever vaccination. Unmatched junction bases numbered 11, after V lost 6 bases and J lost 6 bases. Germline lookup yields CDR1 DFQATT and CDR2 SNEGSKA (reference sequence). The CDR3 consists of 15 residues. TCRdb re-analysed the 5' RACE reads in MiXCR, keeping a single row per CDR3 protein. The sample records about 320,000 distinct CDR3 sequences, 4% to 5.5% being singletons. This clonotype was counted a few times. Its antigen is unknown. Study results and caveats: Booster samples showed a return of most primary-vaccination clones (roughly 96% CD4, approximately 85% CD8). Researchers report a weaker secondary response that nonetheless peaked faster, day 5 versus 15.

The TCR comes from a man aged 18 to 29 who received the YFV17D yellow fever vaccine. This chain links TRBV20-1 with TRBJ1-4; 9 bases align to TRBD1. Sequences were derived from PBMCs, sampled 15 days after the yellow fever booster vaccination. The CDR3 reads CSATHPGQGDEKLFF. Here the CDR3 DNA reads TGCAGTGCCACCCACCCGGGACAGGGAGATGAAAAACTGTTTTTT.